These 26 T cell receptor beta chains came from one sample sequenced in a study of blood T cell repertoires in COVID-19. TCRdb's copy holds only in-frame clones and misses some; the assay was immunoSEQ multiplex PCR. The sample lists about 240,000 clones; 75% to 85% were seen once. Sample: peripheral blood. These receptors were collected from a woman at least 80 years old with COVID-19, enrolled during active disease.

This clone was recorded a few times. J is TRBJ2-1 and V is TRBV15; maybe TRBD2 (5 bases). This CDR3 comprises 13 residues. Per the germline V gene, CDR1 is LNHNV and CDR2 is YYDKDF (reference sequence). The V end lost 0 bases, the J end lost 10 bases, and 10 bases lay between the germline ends. The CDR3 DNA is TGTGCCACCAGCAGAGATAACCGCGGGGAGCAGTTCTTC. Its translation: CATSRDNRGEQFF. Together with reference TRBV15 and TRBJ2-1, the CDR3 gives the full variable domain: DAMVIQNPRYQVTQFGKPVTLSCSQTLNHNVMYWYQQKSSQAPKLLFHYYDKDFNNEADTPDNFQSRRPNTSFCFLDIRSPGLGDTAMYLCATSRDNRGEQFFGPGTRLTVL.

The chain has TRBV2 and TRBJ1-2; D gene unclear. CDR1 SNHLY and CDR2 FYNNEI come from the germline V gene. The CDR3 contains 13 residues. V was clipped by 6 bases and J by 4 bases, with 12 bases between them. CDR3 nucleotide sequence: TGTGCCAGCAGCCCGACACTTCTCTATGGCTACACCTTC. Its translation is CASSPTLLYGYTF.

This clone appeared a single time. Other DNA sequences in the same sample also yield this CDR3. V gene TRBV6-5 combines with J gene TRBJ2-7, with 9 bases fitting TRBD1. V was pared by 0 bases and J by 2 bases, with 2 bases of the junction left unmatched. Germline V lookup: CDR1 MNHEY, CDR2 SVGAGI. The CDR3 totals 15 residues. CDR3 sequence: CASSYSGQGTYEQYF. In DNA, the CDR3 is TGTGCCAGCAGTTACTCAGGACAGGGGACCTACGAGCAGTACTTC.

This chain uses TRBV7-8 with TRBJ1-2; D gene ambiguous. Germline CDR1 and CDR2: SGHVS and FQNEAQ. The CDR3 loop spans 15 amino acids. Trimming pared 5 bases from V and 8 bases from J, leaving 21 bases between. The CDR3 DNA is TGTGCCAGCAGCCCCCCCCCTGGCGGGGAGGAGGGCTACACCTTC. It is translated as CASSPPPGGEEGYTF.

The chain carries TRBV5-1 and TRBJ1-3, with TRBD1 identical over 9 bases. J gave up 0 bases and V 3 bases, and 4 bases lay outside the gene matches. Germline V gene sequence: CDR1 SGHRS, CDR2 YFSETQ. This CDR3 is built from 16 residues. CDR3: CASSYGQGSSGNTIYF. Here the CDR3 DNA reads TGCGCCAGCAGCTATGGACAGGGGAGCTCTGGAAACACCATATATTTT. The entire variable domain, with the rest obtained from reference TRBV5-1 and TRBJ1-3, is as follows: KAGVTQTPRYLIKTRGQQVTLSCSPISGHRSVSWYQQTPGQGLQFLFEYFSETQRNKGNFPGRFSGRQFSNSRSEMNVSTLELGDSALYLCASSYGQGSSGNTIYFGEGSWLTVV.

Turning to this clone: The sample carries other DNA sequences with the same CDR3. V and J are TRBV11-2 and TRBJ2-1, with TRBD2 matching over 10 bases. Germline values: CDR1 SGHAT, CDR2 FQNNGV. V dropped 1 base and J dropped 10; count of bases not matched to a gene: 7. The CDR3 sequence is 15 residues long. The CDR3 sequence is CASSLGTSGSGEQFF. The CDR3 DNA reads as TGTGCCAGCAGCTTAGGGACTAGCGGTTCAGGGGAGCAGTTCTTC.

CDR3 in amino acids: CASSPSTGYGYTF. Here the CDR3 DNA reads TGCGCCAGCAGCCCTTCGACAGGGTATGGCTACACCTTC. This sequence joins TRBV5-1 and TRBJ1-2; 7 bases fit TRBD1. Looked up from germline, CDR1 is SGHRS and CDR2 is YFSETQ. The ends lost 4 bases at V and 5 bases at J; junction bases unmatched: 5. The CDR3 consists of 13 residues.

This clone has just a few counts. This chain joins TRBV7-9 and TRBJ2-3, with a possible D match to TRBD2 (5 bases). This CDR3 has 13 amino acids. In germline, CDR1 is SEHNR, CDR2 FQNEAQ (reference sequence). The germline V and J ends were trimmed by 3 bases and 4 bases, with 8 bases remaining between them. CDR3 DNA: TGTGCCAGCAGCTTGAGCGGCCCAGATACGCAGTATTTT. Its protein product is CASSLSGPDTQYF. The variable domain in full, completed from reference TRBV7-9 and TRBJ2-3, reads DTGVSQNPRHKITKRGQNVTFRCDPISEHNRLYWYRQTLGQGPEFLTYFQNEAQLEKSRLLSDRFSAERPKGSFSTLEIQRTEQGDSAMYLCASSLSGPDTQYFGPGTRLTVL.

The V gene is TRBV2, the J gene TRBJ2-2; D is perhaps TRBD2 (5 bases). Trimming pared 6 bases from V and 2 bases from J, leaving 10 bases between. This CDR3 comprises 14 residues. Germline V gene lookup returns CDR1 SNHLY and CDR2 FYNNEI. CDR3 loop: CASRGAINTGELFF. CDR3 sequence (DNA): TGTGCCAGCAGGGGAGCAATCAACACCGGGGAGCTGTTTTTT. Full variable domain (remainder filled in from reference TRBV2 and TRBJ2-2): EPEVTQTPSHQVTQMGQEVILRCVPISNHLYFYWYRQILGQKVEFLVSFYNNEISEKSEIFDDQFSVERPDGSNFTLKIRSTKLEDSAMYFCASRGAINTGELFFGEGSRLTVL.

The CDR3 here is CASSLQAGPTDEQFF. CDR3 bases: TGCGCCAGCAGCCTTCAGGCGGGGCCTACGGATGAGCAGTTCTTC. The chain carries TRBV5-1 and TRBJ2-1, with a weak D call TRBD2 (6 bases). The germline CDR1 and CDR2 sequences are SGHRS and YFSETQ. V shed 4 bases and J shed 8 bases, with 19 bases lying between them. This CDR3 is built from 15 residues.

This chain joins TRBV4-1 and TRBJ2-3; 11 bases line up with TRBD2. Germline V gene sequence: CDR1 MGHRA, CDR2 YSYEKL. The CDR3 sequence is 18 residues long. V shed 2 bases and J 11 bases; nucleotides not matched to a gene: 18. The CDR3 coding sequence is TGCGCCAGCAGCCAAACCTTAGCGGGGGGGCGAAAGTTGTCGGTGCAGTATTTT. Amino acids: CASSQTLAGGRKLSVQYF.

The chain recombines TRBV28 with TRBJ1-3, with a weak D call TRBD1 (6 bases). Germline lookup yields CDR1 MDHEN and CDR2 SYDVKM. CDR3 length: 15 amino acids. V lost 4 bases to trimming and J lost 4 bases, with 14 bases between them. The CDR3 DNA sequence: TGTGCCAGCAGTTCCGAATACAGGGCGGGAAACACCATATATTTT. It is translated as CASSSEYRAGNTIYF.

The V call is TRBV18, the J call TRBJ2-1; 11 bases fit TRBD2. The junction had 8 bases not matched to a gene; V was cut back by 3 bases and J by 4 bases. The CDR3 is 17 residues long. CDR1 and CDR2 (germline): KGHSH, LQKENI. CDR3 coding DNA: TGTGCCAGCTCACCGGCGACCGGGACTAGCGGTTACAATGAGCAGTTCTTC. Amino acids: CASSPATGTSGYNEQFF.

The chain is built from TRBV30 and TRBJ2-1; TRBD2 aligns across 13 bases. The junction had 8 bases not matched to a gene; V was cut back by 0 bases and J by 9 bases. The CDR3 contains 16 residues. Germline CDR1 and CDR2: GTSNPN and SVGIG (reference sequence). CDR3 nucleotide sequence: TGTGCCTGGAGTGTACAGGGACTAGCGGGACGGACTGAGCAGTTCTTC. As protein: CAWSVQGLAGRTEQFF.

The chain joins TRBV19 to TRBJ1-2, with 8 positions matching TRBD1. CDR1 is LNHDA and CDR2 is SQIVND in the germline V gene (reference sequence). V gave up 3 bases and J gave up 4 bases; unmatched junction bases: 7. The CDR3 is 15 amino acids. The CDR3 nucleotides are TGTGCCAGTAGTATCTCGGCAGGGGGCTCCTATGGCTACACCTTC. It specifies CASSISAGGSYGYTF.

The sample holds a few counts of this clone. This chain uses TRBV5-1 with TRBJ1-2; 8 bases are shared with TRBD1. The CDR3 is 16 residues long. V lost 1 base and J lost 0; bases outside the gene matches: 5. Germline CDR1 SGHRS, CDR2 YFSETQ. CDR3 loop: CASSLRPGQANYGYTF. The CDR3 DNA reads as TGCGCCAGCAGCTTGCGTCCGGGACAGGCTAACTATGGCTACACCTTC.

The chain carries TRBV4-2 and TRBJ1-1; 11 nucleotides line up with TRBD1. The CDR3 contains 17 residues. J lost 4 bases, V lost 1 base, and 8 bases had no gene match. CDR1 LGHNA and CDR2 YNFKEQ come from the germline V gene. CDR3 DNA sequence: TGTGCCAGCAGCCAAGGCCATACCGGGACAGGGGGCACTGAAGCTTTCTTT. Translating it yields CASSQGHTGTGGTEAFF.

V gene TRBV7-9 combines with J gene TRBJ1-1; TRBD1 aligns across 8 bases. V trimming: 6 bases; J trimming: 0 bases; junction bases outside the gene matches: 9. CDR3 size: 16 residues. Germline V CDR1 and CDR2: SEHNR, FQNEAQ (reference sequence). CDR3 sequence (DNA): TGTGCCAGCAGTCAAAGGACAGGGATCTTGAACACTGAAGCTTTCTTT. This translates into CASSQRTGILNTEAFF.

The V gene is TRBV30, the J gene TRBJ1-5; 9 bases map to TRBD1. The germline CDR1 and CDR2 sequences are GTSNPN and SVGIG (reference sequence). Trimming cost V 3 bases and J 8 bases; bases outside gene matches: 11. The CDR3 extends over 15 amino acids. DNA of the CDR3: TGTGCCTGGAGGTCTAAGGACAGGGGCGGTAAGCCCCAGCATTTT. Translating it yields CAWRSKDRGGKPQHF.

This chain joins TRBV5-1 and TRBJ2-3, with 8 positions matching TRBD1. V trimming: 4 bases; J trimming: 0 bases; junction bases outside the gene matches: 10. The CDR3 is 17 amino acids. CDR1 and CDR2 (germline): SGHRS, YFSETQ. DNA of the CDR3: TGCGCCAGCAGCCGAGCTTCAGGGGGCCCTAGCACAGATACGCAGTATTTT. The encoded protein is CASSRASGGPSTDTQYF.

CDR3 amino acids: CASSQDRRQGLDGYTF. CDR3 DNA sequence: TGTGCCAGCAGCCAAGATCGGCGGCAGGGGCTCGATGGCTACACCTTC. The V call is TRBV4-2, the J call TRBJ1-2; D perhaps matches TRBD1 (6 bases). The length of the CDR3 is 16 residues. Germline V gene sequence: CDR1 LGHNA, CDR2 YNFKEQ. V was shortened by 0 bases and J by 6 bases, with 17 bases between the two germline ends.

The chain combines TRBV24-1 with TRBJ2-2; no reliable D call. This CDR3 is built from 14 residues. V shed 2 bases and J shed 2 bases, with 5 bases lying between them. Germline V gives CDR1 KGHDR, CDR2 SFDVKD. The CDR3 region has the DNA TGTGCCACCAGTGATTCGGTTAACACCGGGGAGCTGTTTTTT. Its translation is CATSDSVNTGELFF.

J is TRBJ1-5 and V is TRBV6-5, with D maybe TRBD1 (5 bases). Looked up from germline, CDR1 is MNHEY and CDR2 is SVGAGI. This CDR3 has 14 amino acids. Trimming pared 6 bases from V and 5 bases from J, leaving 14 bases between. CDR3 bases: TGTGCCAGCAGGACTCAAGGGGCCGATCAGCCCCAGCATTTT. Translated, it gives CASRTQGADQPQHF.

In DNA, the CDR3 is TGTGCCAGCAGTCGAAACGGACAGGGGATAAATTCACCCCTCCACTTT. Its protein product is CASSRNGQGINSPLHF. The V gene is TRBV2, the J gene TRBJ1-6, with 9 bases that match TRBD1. CDR3 size: 16 residues. With V trimmed by 5 bases and J by 7 bases, 9 bases remained unmatched. Germline V lookup: CDR1 SNHLY, CDR2 FYNNEI.

The chain carries TRBV5-8 and TRBJ2-7; 7 bases line up with TRBD2. The CDR3 has 15 amino acids. Unmatched junction bases numbered 7, after V lost 4 bases and J lost 0 bases. Germline lookup yields CDR1 SGHTS and CDR2 YDEGEE. CDR3 sequence reads: CASSLGRGSSYEQYF. The CDR3 DNA reads TGTGCCAGCAGCCTCGGGCGGGGGAGCTCCTACGAGCAGTACTTC.

This chain uses TRBV18 with TRBJ2-7; D call uncertain. The V end was cut by 3 bases, the J end by 1 base, with 19 bases between. Germline-derived CDR1 and CDR2 are KGHSH and LQKENI. This CDR3 has 17 residues. The DNA of the CDR3 is TGTGCCAGCTCACCTTCCTCCTCATATGACACTTCCTACGAGCAGTACTTC. As protein: CASSPSSSYDTSYEQYF.